The rows below give T cell receptor beta chains drawn from one sample of a study of cytomegalovirus exposure and HLA in healthy donors. The table came from immunoSEQ multiplex PCR; TCRdb's copy has only in-frame clones and leaves some out. Altogether 100,000 or so clones are present, about 69% being singletons, with the ten largest covering less than 5%. Sequenced: PBMCs. The source is a human donor in good health. CDR3s include the opening cysteine and the closing phenylalanine or tryptophan. The D gene is left open where the match is weak.

CDR3aa,v_gene,d_gene,len
CASSGDRPEAFF,TRBV5-1,.,12
CASSRRGDPPTDTQYF,TRBV18,TRBD2,16
CASSYIDRDTEAFF,TRBV6-5,TRBD1,14
CASSEAGTDYEQYF,TRBV6-1,.,14
CASGLGGTDTQYF,TRBV12-5,.,13
CASSQVTGGTGNTIYF,TRBV4-1,TRBD1,16
CASSSPTGTGQGYGYTF,TRBV7-2,TRBD1,17
CASSVSANQPQHF,TRBV27,.,13
CSAGQGLGEQYF,TRBV29-1,TRBD1,12
CASSLYEQYF,TRBV6-1,.,10
CASVYGRSNEQFF,TRBV28,TRBD2,13
CSVAAGQVQETQYF,TRBV29-1,.,14
CASNHRVGDTEAFF,TRBV2,.,14
CASSTYESSNQPQHF,TRBV5-5,.,15
CASSPGQGINEQYF,TRBV5-1,TRBD1,14
CASSSGQGNTEAFF,TRBV7-6,TRBD1,14
CASSLVPRGLAGEIYNEQFF,TRBV5-1,TRBD2,20
CAWSDPRGPSYEQYF,TRBV30,TRBD1,15
CASSSNGRTNEKLFF,TRBV18,.,15
CAWSATRNTEAFF,TRBV30,.,13
CASSFGGTYNEQFF,TRBV5-1,.,14
CAISGPGGYEQYF,TRBV10-3,TRBD2,13
CASSQGSTYEQYF,TRBV14,.,13
CASSQVAGTTDTQYF,TRBV4-1,TRBD2,15
CASSSDKYNEQFF,TRBV7-9,.,13
CASSAGTGVAEAFF,TRBV19,TRBD1,14
CASFRSGSSYNEQFF,TRBV6-1,TRBD2,15
CSVGTGDKQYF,TRBV29-1,TRBD1,11
CASIRTSGSGTDTQYF,TRBV2,TRBD2,16
CASRKGGQGNEKLFF,TRBV7-9,TRBD1,15
CSARRVSEAFF,TRBV20-1,.,11
CAWRGRAGELFF,TRBV30,.,12
CATSRDLGDQETQYF,TRBV15,.,15
CASSLPSGSGEQFF,TRBV11-2,TRBD2,14
CASSLGVTGEKLFF,TRBV5-4,.,14
CAISRTSGRIYNEQFF,TRBV10-3,TRBD2,16
CASSSSIGTGGFVQYF,TRBV6-5,TRBD1,16
CASSNSGTTDTQYF,TRBV7-9,TRBD2,14